The clone carrying this TCR beta chain has only one observation. The bulk TCR libraries were made with methods described before and with listed TCR primers. Using its own MiXCR run on the PCR reads, TCRdb lists one record per CDR3 protein. The data contain about 100,000 distinct CDR3 sequences, over 30% of them singletons. The sample originates from a study of molecular identifiers for immune sequencing clone quantification. The overall study: Five aliquots were made in replicates from the RNA of approximately 20,000 or 98,000 naive CD8 cells, and four were sequenced.

Sorting recovered naive CD8 T cells on a CD8+CD4-CCR7+CD45RA+ profile. The CDR3 is 13 residues long. The ends were cut back, 2 bases at V and 1 base at J, with 5 bases in the middle. Looked up from germline, CDR1 is KGHSH and CDR2 is LQKENI. What was sequenced was naive CD8+ T cells from blood, with Jurkat cell RNA spiked in. Subset noted: FACS-sorted CD8+CD4-CCR7+CD45RA+ naive T cells. V gene TRBV18 combines with J gene TRBJ2-5; no reliable D call. This TCR derives from a human donor in good health. Some libraries in this study had Jurkat cell RNA spiked in. The DNA of the CDR3 is TGTGCCAGCTCACCATCCAGCCAAGAGACCCAGTACTTC. This codes for CASSPSSQETQYF.